There are many counts of the clone carrying this T cell receptor (beta chain). As yet, its antigen is unknown. These data come from a study of T cells in Graves' hyperthyroidism and ophthalmopathy. Study-level results: Researchers found most expanded thyroid clonotypes above 0.001 in blood as well.

Regions amplified from RNA transcripts were the TCR beta CDR3 regions. TCR CDR3 underwent first-round RT-PCR with the HTBI primer set. TCRdb reanalysed the multiplex PCR reads using MiXCR and keeps one entry per CDR3 protein. Here the sample spans about 540,000 distinct CDR3 sequences, under 60% being singletons. Graves' hyperthyroidism qualified as stable when ophthalmopathy did not progress within 18 months. The study enrolled patients aged 18 to 65 with newly diagnosed hyperthyroidism of under 2 months' duration. Clinicians diagnosed patients from clinical symptoms, serum thyroxine and TRAb, thyroid ultrasound and orbital computed tomography. CDR3 length: 12 residues. CDR1 and CDR2 from the germline V gene are SQVTM and ANQGSEA. V lost 4 bases and J lost 0, with 6 bases in between.

The V call is TRBV29-1, the J call TRBJ1-1, with D hard to call. The receptor's source is a woman younger than 30 with Graves' hyperthyroidism. Sequenced sample: peripheral blood or thyroid tissue (not recorded which). CDR3 nucleotide sequence: TGCAGCGTTGGTAGTATGAACACTGAAGCTTTCTTT. This encodes CSVGSMNTEAFF.